This entry describes one TCR beta chain. This clone was observed a handful of times. Its antigen remains undetermined. No base quality values were provided; no much bigger clone lies one nucleotide off. From each donor, a single peripheral blood sample of 100 to 150 mL on average was drawn into heparinised tubes. A BD FACSAria II and a panel including CD45RO, CCR7, CD25, CD127, CD95 and CD27 were used to sort naive, central memory, regulatory and stem cell-like memory CD4+ T cells. A purity above 98% was achieved for all sorted populations. PBMCs were isolated immediately by Lymphoprep density gradient centrifugation and stained directly without culture. Samples were stained and sorted in pairs, with one healthy donor and one patient per experiment, so that batch effects were minimized. These data come from a study of beta chain features in type 1 diabetes (dated by TCRdb to between 2018 and 2020). Concerning the study at large: No differences in mean age, gender distribution, total cell number or subset yield were found between patients and healthy donors. A total of over 90,000,000 sorted cells were examined across all samples, and a strong correlation was observed between cell number per subset and RNA yield. The study compared the TCRB repertoires of sorted circulating CD4+ T cell subsets in recently diagnosed type 1 diabetes patients with those in matched healthy donors. Naive and central memory subsets were obtained from all 28 donors, but regulatory and stem cell-like memory subsets were isolated from only 8 patients and 8 healthy donors. The research as a whole found: Patients with type 1 diabetes made fewer insertions and deleted more nucleotides at VDJ recombination sites, implying thymic rearrangement abnormalities. A moderate but significant shortening of TCRB CDR3 length was observed in type 1 diabetes patients in all four CD4+ subsets. Naive, central memory and regulatory TCRB repertoires appeared more similar among patients than among healthy donors. Because cDNA was sequenced instead of genomic DNA, highly expressing activated cells could be over-represented, though the groups showed no difference in activation or CD3 levels. Only small numbers of individuals were included in the HLA sub-analyses, which left unresolved whether HLA type had any influence on TCRB rearrangement. Shorter templates might be favored by PCR, yet because patient and control samples were amplified and corrected together, any such skew would affect both groups equally.

The High Capacity cDNA Reverse Transcription Kit was used to reverse transcribe all of the isolated RNA, meaning that expressed TCRB transcripts were what got sequenced. Deep immunoSEQ sequencing was performed on naive, central memory and regulatory T cell samples, with an average of roughly 3.3 million total reads per sample. After sorted cells were lysed in RLT buffer, RNA was extracted with DNase-treated RNeasy Micro or Mini kits, with the choice depending on cell number. Each cell subset was processed separately to prevent cross-contamination, with patient and healthy donor samples processed together. The immunoSEQ multiplex PCR was used to amplify TCRB sequences from cDNA, generating 87-bp fragments that spanned the CDR3 region. Amplicons were sequenced on the Illumina HiSeq platform. The study's processing was this. PCR bias was computationally corrected using synthetic template baselines, reads within Hamming distance 2 were collapsed, and singletons that could not be merged were discarded. Reads were aligned to IMGT to assign V, D and J genes, CDR3 length, and insertions or deletions at six rearrangement sites. Within each subset, clonotype counts were normalized to the number of sorted cells before true diversity and Gini coefficients were calculated with the tcR R package. Repertoire sharing was quantified using the overlap coefficient calculated on TCRB nucleotide sequences. Out-of-frame TCRB sequences from naive cells were analyzed as a proxy for the pre-selection repertoire. This immuneACCESS table, as held by TCRdb, lists in-frame sequences with V and J called but not all clones. Of the missing ones, under half trace to an unresolved V gene in checked studies; the others have no known cause. That table supplies the V and J calls and clone size; D and trimming were determined from the DNA. The sample contains around 500,000 clones, approximately 10% of them found a single time. More than 0.045% of the sample rests with the top ten.

Sequenced material: naive CD4+ T cells from blood. The label giving this sample's cell subset or site can be read as: true naive CD4+ T cells. The sequence was obtained from a woman aged 18-29 years in good health.

The nucleotide sequence reads as follows: TGCGCCAGCAGGTCCTCGGGAGATACGCAGTATTTT. It translates as CASRSSGDTQYF. The sequence links TRBV5-1 to TRBJ2-3, with no D gene named confidently. CDR1 and CDR2 are drawn from the germline V gene: SGHRS, YFSETQ. V gives up 5 bases and J gives up 5 bases, and the segment between their germline ends measures 9 bases. Spanning cysteine to phenylalanine, the CDR3 consists of 12 amino acids. The CDR3 DNA has 36 bases and is translated from base 1.